This TCR beta chain was captured in a study of shared clonotypes between healthy human individuals. General observations from the study: Deeper or shallower sequencing was expected to change how clonotypes are shared among donors. Having only a few donors restricted how much genetic and exposure-history diversity was captured.

This CDR3 contains 14 residues. Germline values: CDR1 SGHRS, CDR2 YFSETQ. V lost 3 bases and J lost 5; bases outside the gene matches: 2. A note on this clone: What it binds is not known.

Running of the assay took place at deep level. The protocol was immunoSEQ multiplex PCR, while the TCRdb copy is restricted to in-frame clones and leaves out a portion. The sample lists approximately 440,000 clones, roughly four fifths occurring once. The TCR sequence derives from a woman between 40 and 50 years old in good health. Some clones in this sample may be carry-over from other donors' samples. Sequencing was carried out using PBMCs. This chain connects TRBV5-1 to TRBJ2-1, with 10 bases fitting TRBD2. Here the CDR3 DNA reads TGCGCCAGCAGCTACCTAGCGGGAGACAATGAGCAGTTCTTC. Translating it yields CASSYLAGDNEQFF.